This T cell receptor (beta chain) was found in a study of T cells after yellow fever vaccination. A process of 5'RACE template switching, which added a universal primer site and UMIs, was used to make TCR cDNA. TCRdb called the 5' RACE reads again in MiXCR, with one record for every CDR3 protein. The sample gives over 250,000 distinct CDR3 sequences, 5.2% of which show up once; about 3.5% is in the top ten. This clonotype has a handful of counts. Germline CDR1 and CDR2: SGHRS and YFSETQ. This CDR3 has 16 residues. V was cut by 0 bases and J by 0 bases, with 12 bases left in between. The TCR originated in a man younger than 35 who received the YFV17D yellow fever vaccine. The chain couples TRBV5-1 to TRBJ1-1, with TRBD1 as a possible D gene (6 bases). Sequenced material: CD4+ T cells sorted from PBMCs, taken on the day of the yellow fever booster vaccination. This chain's CDR3 is CASSLVGRGLNTEAFF. The CDR3 nucleotides are TGCGCCAGCAGCTTGGTAGGCAGGGGCCTGAACACTGAAGCTTTCTTT.